The TCR beta chain described here comes from a study of blood T cells in healthy people across ages. Next came a second PCR, run for about 7 to 12 cycles, which used a sample-barcoded 5' primer along with a J-beta primer mix. TCRdb itself ran the 5' RACE reads through MiXCR, one entry per CDR3 protein. Of approximately 1,700,000 distinct CDR3 sequences listed, roughly two fifths are singletons. From germline, CDR1 is SGHRS and CDR2 YFSETQ. CDR3 size: 17 residues. Comments on this clonotype: The junction shows a germline mismatch at one end, possibly a read error.

The clonotype originates from a human donor in good health. This rearrangement joins TRBV5-1 to TRBJ1-6, with D possibly TRBD1 on 5 matching bases. The specimen was blood. CDR3: CASSPSRGTGMDSPLHF. The DNA of the CDR3 is TGCGCTAGCAGCCCGTCTCGGGGGACTGGTATGGATTCACCCCTCCACTTT.